The 12 T cell receptor beta chains below come from one sample, sequenced in a study of shared clonotypes between healthy human individuals. Terminally differentiated effector memory CD45RA+ cells were left out of the naive CD8 fraction, which was CD45RO-negative and positively selected for CCR7. The assay was immunoSEQ multiplex PCR, and TCRdb's table has in-frame clones only and misses some. Of 500,000 to 700,000 clones listed, 90% to 95% were seen once; the top ten hold around 0.11%. The sequenced sample was naive CD8+ T cells sorted from blood. These TCRs come from a woman aged 30 to 39 in good health.

As concerns this clone: Other DNA sequences within the sample encode an identical CDR3. The chain uses TRBV5-1 and TRBJ2-7; no clear D gene. V shed 1 base and J shed 1 base, with 3 bases lying between them. CDR1 is SGHRS and CDR2 is YFSETQ in the germline V gene. CDR3 length: 12 residues. In nucleotides, the CDR3 is TGCGCCAGCAGCTTGCCGTCCTACGAGCAGTACTTC. It is translated as CASSLPSYEQYF.

The genes are TRBV7-9 and TRBJ1-2, with unresolved D. Trimming shortened V by 4 bases and J by 2 bases, and 8 bases separated the two germline ends. CDR3 size: 13 residues. CDR1 SEHNR and CDR2 FQNEAQ come from the germline V gene (reference sequence). CDR3 amino acids: CASSYGENYGYTF. The CDR3 bases are TGTGCCAGCAGCTATGGGGAAAACTATGGCTACACCTTC.

The V gene is TRBV7-9, the J gene TRBJ2-7; TRBD1 or TRBD2 may be the D gene (5 bases each). The V gene's germline CDR1 is SEHNR and CDR2 FQNEAQ (reference sequence). The CDR3 spans 13 residues. Trimming removed 5 bases at V and 1 base at J, with 9 bases between. CDR3 bases: TGTGCCAGCAGCCCGGGACCATCCTACGAGCAGTACTTC. Amino acids: CASSPGPSYEQYF.

The chain couples TRBV5-1 to TRBJ1-4, with a weak D call TRBD1 (6 bases). V was cut by 4 bases and J by 4 bases, with 26 bases left in between. The CDR3 totals 19 residues. Germline V gene data show CDR1 as SGHRS and CDR2 as YFSETQ. CDR3 DNA: TGCGCCAGCAGCCCAGGGATACTCCAACGAGGGGGAGTTAATGAAAAACTGTTTTTT. It encodes CASSPGILQRGGVNEKLFF.

The genes are TRBV11-2 and TRBJ1-3; D perhaps matches TRBD1 (6 bases). V was cut by 1 base and J by 4 bases, with 8 bases left in between. The CDR3 is made up of 14 amino acids. CDR1 and CDR2 (germline): SGHAT, FQNNGV. The DNA for the CDR3 is TGTGCCAGCAGCTTAGTAGGGACAGGAAACACCATATATTTT. Translating it yields CASSLVGTGNTIYF.

The chain uses TRBV30 and TRBJ1-3; unclear D gene. The CDR3 contains 13 residues. Germline CDR1 reads GTSNPN; CDR2 reads SVGIG (reference sequence). The V end was cut by 6 bases, the J end by 0 bases, with 9 bases between. Here the CDR3 reads CACTINSGNTIYF. Written as DNA, the CDR3 is TGTGCCTGCACTATTAACTCTGGAAACACCATATATTTT.

The V and J genes are TRBV5-5 and TRBJ1-1; no definite D call. The CDR3 sequence is 15 residues long. Germline lookup yields CDR1 SGHKS and CDR2 YYEKEE (reference sequence). Trimming took 4 bases from V and 3 from J, leaving 16 bases between them. The CDR3 DNA reads TGTGCCAGCAGCCAAGAGTCAGGTACCTACACTGAAGCTTTCTTT. Translated, it gives CASSQESGTYTEAFF.

The chain uses TRBV4-1 and TRBJ1-1, with D perhaps TRBD1 (5 bases). Per the germline V gene, CDR1 is MGHRA and CDR2 is YSYEKL. V lost 1 base and J lost 6, with 6 bases in between. The CDR3 is 12 amino acids. CDR3 DNA sequence: TGCGCCAGCAGCCAAGCGGGGGCTGAAGCTTTCTTT. It codes for CASSQAGAEAFF.

The chain is built from TRBV4-1 and TRBJ2-1; D unresolved. The V end lost 4 bases, the J end lost 7 bases, and 8 bases lay between the germline ends. Germline V gene sequence: CDR1 MGHRA, CDR2 YSYEKL. CDR3 length: 12 residues. The CDR3 DNA follows: TGCGCCAGCAGCCTAACTGGGAATGAGCAGTTCTTC. Protein: CASSLTGNEQFF.

The CDR3 is CASSITSGRVSEQYF. In nucleotides, the CDR3 is TGTGCCAGTAGTATCACTAGCGGGAGGGTTTCCGAGCAGTACTTC. The rearrangement uses TRBV19 and TRBJ2-7; TRBD2 aligns across 13 bases. Per the germline V gene, CDR1 is LNHDA and CDR2 is SQIVND (reference sequence). J lost 6 bases, V lost 3 bases, and 5 bases had no gene match. The CDR3 runs 15 residues.

This clone was recorded once. The CDR3 nucleotides are TGTGCCACCGACGGGGACTGGAACACCGGGGAGCTGTTTTTT. Translating gives CATDGDWNTGELFF. The V gene is TRBV28, the J gene TRBJ2-2; possibly TRBD2 for D (6 bases). Per the germline V gene, CDR1 is MDHEN and CDR2 is SYDVKM. Trimming shortened V by 10 bases and J by 1 base, and 13 bases separated the two germline ends. The CDR3 runs 14 residues. Drawing the rest from reference TRBV28 and TRBJ2-2, the complete variable domain is DVKVTQSSRYLVKRTGEKVFLECVQDMDHENMFWYRQDPGLGLRLIYFSYDVKMKEKGDIPEGYSVSREKKERFSLILESASTNQTSMYLCATDGDWNTGELFFGEGSRLTVL.

This chain links TRBV11-2 with TRBJ2-3, with D unresolved. Trimming removed 1 base from V and 3 bases from J, with 5 bases in between. The CDR3 extends over 13 amino acids. Germline lookup yields CDR1 SGHAT and CDR2 FQNNGV. The CDR3 DNA reads as TGTGCCAGCAGCTTAGTAGTAACAGATACGCAGTATTTT. Translation: CASSLVVTDTQYF.